The 29 T cell receptor beta chains given below trace back to one sample, sequenced in a study of long-term antiretroviral therapy in people with HIV. Investigators performed immunoSEQ version v3.0 at survey level. Repertoires were generated with immunoSEQ multiplex PCR, while TCRdb's copy carries only in-frame clones and drops some. Here the sample spans about 48,000 clones, about 86% being singletons. Sequenced here: unsorted PBMCs, sampled 0.8 years after starting antiretroviral therapy. The receptors originated from a young woman with HIV.

The chain is built from TRBV19 and TRBJ2-7; tentatively, D is TRBD1 (6 bases). V was clipped by 5 bases and J by 4 bases, with 15 bases between them. The germline gives CDR1 LNHDA, CDR2 SQIVND (reference sequence). The CDR3 contains 14 residues. The CDR3 is CASSPRTDNYEQYF. DNA for the CDR3: TGTGCCAGTAGTCCGCGGACAGATAATTACGAGCAGTACTTC. The variable domain in full, with the rest retrieved from reference TRBV19 and TRBJ2-7, is DGGITQSPKYLFRKEGQNVTLSCEQNLNHDAMYWYRQDPGQGLRLIYYSQIVNDFQKGDIAEGYSVSREKKESFPLTVTSAQKNPTAFYLCASSPRTDNYEQYFGPGTRLTVT.

The chain employs TRBV19 and TRBJ2-5; 9 bases line up with TRBD1. Trimming took 4 bases from V and 4 from J; bases not matched to a gene: 4. The length of the CDR3 is 14 residues. Germline V gene sequence: CDR1 LNHDA, CDR2 SQIVND (reference sequence). Here the CDR3 DNA reads TGTGCCAGTAGTACTACAGGGGGCGGAGAGACCCAGTACTTC. Protein: CASSTTGGGETQYF.

The V gene is TRBV28, the J gene TRBJ2-1; D remains ambiguous. Trimming left V 5 bases short and J 8 bases short, with 7 bases between. Germline CDR1 is MDHEN and CDR2 is SYDVKM. This CDR3 has 11 residues. CDR3 DNA sequence: TGTGCCAGCAGTGCCGACCATGAGCAGTTCTTC. It translates to CASSADHEQFF.

The chain carries TRBV2 and TRBJ2-2; D might be TRBD1 (6 bases). This CDR3 is 15 amino acids long. Trimming cost V 8 bases and J 2 bases, with 15 bases left between them. Germline V gene data show CDR1 as SNHLY and CDR2 as FYNNEI. CDR3 in amino acids: CASSRTDSNTGELFF. CDR3 DNA sequence: TGTGCCAGCTCCAGGACAGACTCCAACACCGGGGAGCTGTTTTTT.

Only a few counts were recorded for this clone. The chain carries TRBV2 and TRBJ2-7; no firm D call. The CDR3 is made up of 10 amino acids. V lost 8 bases and J lost 1, with 3 bases in between. Germline V gene sequence: CDR1 SNHLY, CDR2 FYNNEI. The CDR3 region has the DNA TGTGCCAGCTGGTCCTACGAGCAGTACTTC. This codes for CASWSYEQYF.

The chain uses TRBV10-3 and TRBJ2-3, with D tentatively TRBD1 or TRBD2 (7 bases each). CDR3 length: 15 amino acids. V was pared by 8 bases and J by 0 bases, with 15 bases between. The germline V gene has CDR1 ENHRY and CDR2 SYGVKD. The DNA of the CDR3 is TGTGCCATCGGGGGGGGGACAGATAGCACAGATACGCAGTATTTT. Its protein is CAIGGGTDSTDTQYF.

The V call is TRBV5-1, the J call TRBJ2-7; 14 nucleotides line up with TRBD2. V lost 4 bases to trimming and J lost 3 bases; unmatched junction nucleotides: 6. The germline V gene encodes CDR1 SGHRS and CDR2 YFSETQ. The CDR3 extends over 16 amino acids. The CDR3 here is CASSNGLAGGSYEQYF. The CDR3 region has the DNA TGCGCCAGCAGCAATGGACTAGCGGGAGGAAGCTACGAGCAGTACTTC.

This clone was counted only a few times. The chain links TRBV19 to TRBJ2-7, with D possibly being TRBD1 (6 bases). V dropped 10 bases and J dropped 2 bases, with 18 bases sitting between them. Germline V CDR1 and CDR2: LNHDA, SQIVND (reference sequence). This CDR3 contains 14 residues. The CDR3 bases are TGTGCCACCAGCCCCGCGGCAGGGGCCTACGAGCAGTACTTC. Residues: CATSPAAGAYEQYF.

The rearrangement joins TRBV7-3 to TRBJ2-7; D is perhaps TRBD1 or TRBD2 (5 bases each). The CDR3 length is 15 residues. Germline loops: CDR1 SGHTA, CDR2 FQGTGA. V gave up 5 bases and J gave up 3 bases, with 17 bases separating them. DNA for the CDR3: TGTGCCAGCAGCCCACCAACGGGGCACCGCTACGAGCAGTACTTC. Protein sequence: CASSPPTGHRYEQYF.

V gene TRBV4-3 combines with J gene TRBJ2-1; 9 nucleotides agree with TRBD2. V shed 0 bases and J 8 bases; nucleotides not matched to a gene: 5. Looked up from germline, CDR1 is LGHNA and CDR2 is YSLEER. The CDR3 loop spans 15 amino acids. The CDR3 coding sequence is TGCGCCAGCAGCCAAGATCTCTCTAGCGGGGATGAGCAGTTCTTC. It encodes CASSQDLSSGDEQFF.

The chain joins TRBV7-2 to TRBJ1-4; D is possibly TRBD1 (5 bases). The V gene's germline CDR1 is SGHTA and CDR2 FQGNSA. This CDR3 has 16 residues. The ends were cut back, 1 base at V and 5 bases at J, with 14 bases in the middle. The CDR3 coding sequence is TGTGCCAGCAGCTTAGGTTCGACAGCTATAAATGAAAAACTGTTTTTT. Its protein is CASSLGSTAINEKLFF.

This sequence joins TRBV28 and TRBJ2-3; no clear D. The CDR3 has 11 amino acids. Germline assignment: CDR1 MDHEN and CDR2 SYDVKM. The V and J ends lost 2 bases and 5 bases respectively, with 2 bases between them. For the CDR3, the DNA is TGTGCCAGCAGTTTAGGAGATACGCAGTATTTT. Protein: CASSLGDTQYF. The whole variable domain, filled in from reference TRBV28 and TRBJ2-3, reads DVKVTQSSRYLVKRTGEKVFLECVQDMDHENMFWYRQDPGLGLRLIYFSYDVKMKEKGDIPEGYSVSREKKERFSLILESASTNQTSMYLCASSLGDTQYFGPGTRLTVL.

The J gene is TRBJ2-1, the V gene TRBV19; 7 nucleotides align to TRBD2. Germline V gene lookup returns CDR1 LNHDA and CDR2 SQIVND (reference sequence). Trimming took 3 bases from V and 5 from J; bases not matched to a gene: 7. This CDR3 region has 15 residues. CDR3 amino acids: CASSIGHGTNNEQFF. In nucleotides, the CDR3 is TGTGCCAGTAGTATCGGGCATGGGACTAACAATGAGCAGTTCTTC.

As to this clone: Other DNA sequences in the same sample also yield this CDR3. The V call is TRBV7-2, the J call TRBJ1-1; D call uncertain. This CDR3 is 13 amino acids long. V shed 2 bases and J shed 0 bases, with 4 bases lying between them. Looked up from germline, CDR1 is SGHTA and CDR2 is FQGNSA. CDR3 loop: CASSLYLNTEAFF. In DNA form, the CDR3 reads TGTGCCAGCAGCTTATACCTGAACACTGAAGCTTTCTTT.

The chain couples TRBV5-6 to TRBJ2-5, with 14 bases matching TRBD2. Per the germline V gene, CDR1 is SGHDT and CDR2 is YYEEEE. This CDR3 region has 13 residues. The CDR3 is CAAGTSGRETQYF. For the CDR3, the DNA is TGTGCAGCGGGGACTAGCGGGAGAGAGACCCAGTACTTC. Combining the CDR3 with reference TRBV5-6 and TRBJ2-5 gives the whole variable domain DAGVTQSPTHLIKTRGQQVTLRCSPKSGHDTVSWYQQALGQGPQFIFQYYEEEERQRGNFPDRFSGHQFPNYSSELNVNALLLGDSALYLCAAGTSGRETQYFGPGTRLLVL.

The V call is TRBV4-2, the J call TRBJ2-1, with 7 bases lining up with TRBD1. V shed 5 bases and J 1 base; nucleotides not matched to a gene: 5. The CDR3 extends over 15 amino acids. In germline, CDR1 is LGHNA, CDR2 YNFKEQ. The CDR3 DNA sequence: TGTGCCAGCAGCTTCCGACAGGGTTCCTACAATGAGCAGTTCTTC. Protein: CASSFRQGSYNEQFF.

The rearrangement uses TRBV27 and TRBJ1-1, with TRBD1 matching over 10 bases. Losses at the gene ends were 3 bases for V and 5 bases for J; bases not matched to a gene: 12. This CDR3 comprises 17 residues. Germline V CDR1 and CDR2: MNHEY, SMNVEV (reference sequence). CDR3 sequence (DNA): TGTGCCAGCAGTTTCGGGGGGACAGGGGATTGGTGGACTGAAGCTTTCTTT. It is translated as CASSFGGTGDWWTEAFF.

The V gene is TRBV6-5, the J gene TRBJ2-2; 8 nucleotides match TRBD1. Germline V lookup: CDR1 MNHEY, CDR2 SVGAGI. V trimming: 2 bases; J trimming: 6 bases; junction bases outside the gene matches: 8. The CDR3 sequence is 16 residues long. This CDR3 is CASSYRRTGWAGELFF. The CDR3 nucleotides read TGTGCCAGCAGTTACCGCCGGACAGGGTGGGCCGGGGAGCTGTTTTTT.

The rearrangement uses TRBV12-5 and TRBJ2-7, with D possibly TRBD1 on 5 matching bases. Trimming left V 0 bases short and J 6 bases short, with 15 bases between. Germline CDR1 is LGHNT and CDR2 is FRNRAP. The CDR3 consists of 15 residues. CDR3: CASGLVLQGRREQYF. The CDR3, as DNA: TGTGCTAGTGGTTTGGTACTCCAGGGAAGACGCGAGCAGTACTTC.

As concerns this clone: At the DNA level, this CDR3 is encoded by other sequences in the same sample as well. The J gene is TRBJ2-1, the V gene TRBV15; 11 bases match TRBD2. After removal of 1 base from V and 0 bases from J, the junction contained 8 bases not matched to a gene. CDR3 size: 19 residues. In germline, CDR1 is LNHNV, CDR2 YYDKDF (reference sequence). The CDR3 reads CATSRAPGTSGSSYNEQFF. CDR3 in DNA: TGTGCCACCAGCAGAGCCCCCGGGACTAGCGGAAGCTCCTACAATGAGCAGTTCTTC. The full variable domain, in which reference TRBV15 and TRBJ2-1 provide the parts outside the CDR3, is DAMVIQNPRYQVTQFGKPVTLSCSQTLNHNVMYWYQQKSSQAPKLLFHYYDKDFNNEADTPDNFQSRRPNTSFCFLDIRSPGLGDTAMYLCATSRAPGTSGSSYNEQFFGPGTRLTVL.

The chain links TRBV19 to TRBJ2-3, with TRBD2 matching over 9 bases. Germline-derived CDR1 and CDR2 are LNHDA and SQIVND (reference sequence). V was clipped by 4 bases and J by 4 bases; unmatched bases: 6. This CDR3 region has 15 residues. The CDR3 loop reads CASSTAGGPADTQYF. CDR3 nucleotides: TGTGCCAGTAGTACGGCGGGAGGGCCTGCAGATACGCAGTATTTT.

The rearrangement uses TRBV6-5 and TRBJ2-7, with TRBD1 matching 8 bases. The germline gives CDR1 MNHEY, CDR2 SVGAGI. Trimming removed 0 bases from V and 6 bases from J; junction bases left unmatched: 1. The CDR3 has 13 residues. The CDR3: CASSYSGQVEQYF. For the CDR3, the DNA is TGTGCCAGCAGTTACTCGGGACAGGTCGAGCAGTACTTC.

The chain is built from TRBV2 and TRBJ1-1; no firm D call. V dropped 5 bases and J dropped 4 bases, with 11 bases sitting between them. Germline V gives CDR1 SNHLY, CDR2 FYNNEI. The CDR3 extends over 13 amino acids. The DNA for the CDR3 is TGTGCCAGCAGTCGGACGGATTTCACTGAAGCTTTCTTT. It codes for CASSRTDFTEAFF.

This chain joins TRBV28 and TRBJ1-1; D unclear. The CDR3 sequence is 12 residues long. V lost 6 bases and J lost 2, with 7 bases in between. The germline gives CDR1 MDHEN, CDR2 SYDVKM. CDR3 protein: CASRSINTEAFF. Written as DNA, the CDR3 is TGTGCCAGCAGGTCAATCAACACTGAAGCTTTCTTT.

The rearrangement uses TRBV5-8 and TRBJ1-2, with D uncertain. CDR1 is SGHTS, CDR2 YDEGEE, per germline. The CDR3 is 14 amino acids. The V end lost 4 bases, the J end lost 6 bases, and 16 bases lay between the germline ends. CDR3 protein: CASSPLRSGNGYTF. The CDR3 region has the DNA TGTGCCAGCAGCCCCCTACGGTCGGGAAATGGCTACACCTTC.

This clone was recorded a few times. The rearrangement uses TRBV27 and TRBJ2-3; no reliable D call. Trimming removed 9 bases from V and 0 bases from J, with 10 bases in between. This CDR3 spans 13 amino acids. The germline V gene has CDR1 MNHEY and CDR2 SMNVEV (reference sequence). The chain's CDR3 is CASGQWSTDTQYF. The CDR3 region has the DNA TGTGCCAGTGGCCAGTGGAGCACAGATACGCAGTATTTT.

The chain joins TRBV7-2 to TRBJ2-7; D not resolved. The V and J ends lost 0 bases and 7 bases respectively, with 10 bases between them. Germline CDR1 and CDR2: SGHTA and FQGNSA. The CDR3 is made up of 13 amino acids. CDR3 region: CASSLAHPPEQYF. For the CDR3, the DNA is TGTGCCAGCAGCTTAGCCCACCCTCCAGAGCAGTACTTC.

The chain uses TRBV7-2 and TRBJ2-7, with 7 bases that match TRBD2. Germline CDR1 SGHTA, CDR2 FQGNSA. The CDR3 consists of 15 residues. The V gene end was trimmed by 0 bases and the J gene end by 2 bases; junction bases not matched to a gene: 4. DNA of the CDR3: TGTGCCAGCAGCTTAGCGGGCAGCGGGACCTACGAGCAGTACTTC. This translates into CASSLAGSGTYEQYF.

This clone has more than one count but fewer than ten. V is TRBV29-1 and J is TRBJ1-2; TRBD1 aligns across 8 bases. J was trimmed by 3 bases and V by 5 bases; bases with no gene match: 5. Germline CDR1 is SQVTM and CDR2 is ANQGSEA. CDR3 length: 13 amino acids. The DNA of the CDR3 is TGCAGCGTTACCGAGGGACAGGACTATGGCTACACCTTC. Residues: CSVTEGQDYGYTF. The full variable domain, rest sourced from reference TRBV29-1 and TRBJ1-2, is SAVISQKPSRDICQRGTSLTIQCQVDSQVTMMFWYRQQPGQSLTLIATANQGSEATYESGFVIDKFPISRPNLTFSTLTVSNMSPEDSSIYLCSVTEGQDYGYTFGSGTRLTVV.